This T cell receptor beta chain was obtained from a study of blood T cell repertoires in COVID-19. Study summary: From the United States, Italy and Spain came samples of acute and convalescent COVID-19. The analysed material was cDNA or gDNA that came from T cells, B-cell-depleted T cells, or PBMCs.

The CDR3 runs to 15 residues. V was clipped by 4 bases and J by 4 bases, with 16 bases between them. Germline V gene data show CDR1 as LGHDT and CDR2 as YNNKEL (reference sequence). In the original workflow: Amplification of reference gene primers was used by the study to estimate nucleated cell counts. Produced via immunoSEQ multiplex PCR; TCRdb's table is partial and in-frame only. The V and J calls and clone size come from that table; D and trimming were worked out from the DNA. The sample yields approximately 110,000 clones, 81% seen once. The clonotype was recovered from a man older than 75 with acute or convalescent COVID-19. The rearrangement joins TRBV3-1 (or the pseudogene TRBV3-2) to TRBJ1-2; possible D gene TRBD1, 6 bases. Input material: peripheral blood. The CDR3 bases are TGTGCCAGCAGCCCACAAAGACAGGCTATCTATGGCTACACCTTC. It is translated as CASSPQRQAIYGYTF.